This TCR beta chain was captured in a study of T cells in Graves' hyperthyroidism and ophthalmopathy (dated by TCRdb to between 2018 and 2021). Regarding the study in general: Peripheral blood was collected at initial diagnosis, before any treatment. According to the paper, TCR Vbeta CDR3 sequencing was carried out on more than 120 peripheral blood samples, which came from 40 to 45 ophthalmopathy, 75 to 80 hyperthyroidism and 17 progressor patients. To identify TCR V-J signatures that set the groups apart, the researchers used a discovery cohort of 90 to 100 patients, made up of roughly 40 with Graves' ophthalmopathy and 55 to 65 with stable Graves' hyperthyroidism. After sampling, hyperthyroidism patients received methimazole starting at 30 mg daily, and ophthalmopathy patients received high-dose intravenous methylprednisolone. The 95 to 100 discovery patients were randomly split 7:3 into training and test sets. Prospective prediction of ophthalmopathy was tested in an independent validation cohort of fewer than 20 hyperthyroidism patients and approximately 17 patients who later progressed to ophthalmopathy. The study also compared thyroid tissue and blood T-cell repertoires from roughly 6 Graves' hyperthyroidism patients. Results the study describes overall, beyond this receptor: Most expanded thyroid clonotypes (frequency above 0.001) were also detected in blood, a finding suggesting that blood repertoires may reflect thyroid immune responses. A 13 V-J signature model separated ophthalmopathy from stable hyperthyroidism, with approximately 86% sensitivity and 81.08% specificity in cross-validation and 80%/75% in testing. During validation, the model predicted progression to ophthalmopathy a median of about 6.3 months ahead of onset, with almost 71% sensitivity and 72.22% specificity. Sample size was not statistically predetermined, and investigators were not blinded to group allocation.

Hyperthyroidism patients were aged 18 to 65 years and newly diagnosed, with disease duration of less than 2 months. Patients with uncontrolled infections, other autoimmune diseases, pregnancy or lactation were excluded. Clinical symptoms, serum thyroxine and TRAb, thyroid ultrasound, and orbital computed tomography formed the basis for the diagnoses. Blood from progressor patients was collected at the time of first diagnosis with hyperthyroidism, before any ophthalmopathy symptoms had appeared. Ficoll-Paque density gradient centrifugation was used to isolate PBMCs from around 10 ml of fresh peripheral blood. Patients classed as progressors first received a Graves' hyperthyroidism diagnosis and then went on to develop ophthalmopathy during follow-up. Total RNA was extracted using Trizol reagent, and RNA quality was assessed on an Agilent 2100 Bioanalyzer. This clonotype was seen ten or more times. The target of this receptor is not known. Within one base of it there is no much larger clone, and no base qualities were kept.

TCR beta CDR3 regions were amplified from RNA transcripts. For the first round of RT-PCR on the TCR CDR3, the HTBI primer set was used together with the Qiagen OneStep RT-PCR kit. A second multiplex PCR round built the libraries, followed by size selection and purification. Sequencing of the libraries was done on an Illumina HiSeq2000 using paired-end 100 bp reads. The authors processed their data as follows. SOAPnuke was used to process the raw data, throwing out any read that contained adapters or uncalled bases, had a mean Phred below 15, or lacked an exact constant-primer or identifier match. COPE v1.2.5 was used to merge high-quality paired reads, and clonotypes were defined as unique nucleotide sequences. MiTCR v1.1 was used to align clonotypes to the IMGT TRBV, TRBD and TRBJ reference segments. The analysis was restricted to V-J combinations with a frequency above 0.0001, which together covered approximately 99% of the repertoires. The TCS score was defined as the ratio of F50 (clonal expansion) to E x V (chaos), calculated using BLOSUM62-based TCRdist between CDR3 peptides within each V-J. Welch's t-statistics and random forest reduced 500 to 650 V-J features to about 12, which were used in a naive Bayes classifier (R e1071). In TCRdb, the public reads were trimmed at Q25 with fastp and aligned with MiXCR, with productive beta chains retained. Under each unique CDR3 protein, matching rows form one entry showing the most common genes and DNA. The V and J calls and clone size are TCRdb's, not the authors'. The sample table contains around 340,000 distinct CDR3 sequences; only one count was recorded for about 15% of them. Around a third of the sample is taken by the ten largest.

The sample was blood. This sequence was found in a woman in her 30s with Graves' hyperthyroidism that later progressed to Graves' ophthalmopathy.

The DNA is TGCAGTGCTAGAGACACAGGGAGGGGGGTGAACACTGAAGCTTTCTTT. It encodes CSARDTGRGVNTEAFF. The chain couples TRBV20-1 to TRBJ1-1; the D gene is possibly TRBD1, with 6 bases matching. The CDR3 has 16 amino acids, counting the end cysteine and phenylalanine. Only CDR3 DNA remains: 48 bases, in frame from the first base. Trimming removed 0 bases from V and 0 bases from J, leaving 14 bases between the germline ends. In the germline V gene (reference sequence), CDR1 corresponds to DFQATT and CDR2 to SNEGSKA.